This entry describes one TCR beta chain. The antigen remains unidentified. The source of the sample is a study of Ad26.COV2.S vaccination and SARS-CoV-2 variants. Study as a whole: The authors gave Ad26.COV2.S intramuscularly, either once or twice 56 days apart. General study results and limits: Substantial post-vaccination breadth of spike-specific CD8+ and CD4+ T cell responses was reported.

The treatment here: some 20 received Ad26.COV2.S at low or high dose, single or two shots; roughly 5 received placebo; per-sample allocation not given. The study sampled participants on day 63 after the first vaccine or placebo injection. The sample came from a Boston adult aged 18-55 years. The V and J ends lost 2 bases and 2 bases, in that order; junction bases with no gene match: 3. Germline CDR1 SNHLY, CDR2 FYNNEI. The CDR3 runs 15 residues. The table came from immunoSEQ multiplex PCR; TCRdb's copy has only in-frame clones and leaves some out. The sample gives approximately 460,000 clones, 89% of which show up once; more than 1.5% is in the top ten.

V and J are TRBV2 and TRBJ2-3, with 8 bases identical to TRBD2. This TCR was recovered from a person aged 18-60 years who received the Ad26.COV2.S COVID-19 vaccine or a placebo. This specimen was peripheral blood, taken in a trial of Ad26.COV2.S vaccine versus placebo. CDR3 nucleotide sequence: TGTGCCAGCAGTGAACAACTAGCGGACACAGATACGCAGTATTTT. Translating it yields CASSEQLADTDTQYF.